These 3 T cell receptor beta chains share one sample of origin, sequenced in a study of blood T cell repertoires in COVID-19. This table comes from immunoSEQ multiplex PCR, and its TCRdb copy is limited to in-frame clones, with some not included. The sample includes about 170,000 clones, approximately 81% of them seen just once. Source material: peripheral blood. Receptors were obtained from a woman between 65 and 79 years old with COVID-19, enrolled during active disease.

The CDR3 reads CASSENGRGEAFF. CDR3 in DNA: TGTGCCAGCAGTGAAAATGGAAGGGGGGAAGCTTTCTTT. The rearrangement uses TRBV6-1 and TRBJ1-1, with D perhaps matching TRBD1 (6 bases). Germline CDR1 MNHNS, CDR2 SASEGT. The V and J ends lost 2 bases and 8 bases respectively, with 12 bases between them. The CDR3 totals 13 residues.

A single count supports this clone. The genes are TRBV10-2 and TRBJ1-2, with 10 bases identical to TRBD1. This CDR3 contains 15 residues. Germline trimming cut 3 bases from V and 4 bases from J; bases unmatched to any gene: 5. Germline V lookup: CDR1 WSHSY, CDR2 SAAADI. Here the CDR3 reads CASSDPGQGTYGYTF. The CDR3 region has the DNA TGCGCCAGCAGTGACCCGGGACAGGGGACCTATGGCTACACCTTC.

As regards this clone: Different DNA sequences within this sample yield the same CDR3. This chain links TRBV27 with TRBJ1-2; D remains ambiguous. This CDR3 contains 13 residues. V lost 3 bases, J lost 1 base, and 6 bases lay in between. Germline loops: CDR1 MNHEY, CDR2 SMNVEV (reference sequence). Here the CDR3 reads CASSFRGNYGYTF. The CDR3, as DNA: TGTGCCAGCAGTTTCCGGGGTAACTATGGCTACACCTTC.